These 4 T cell receptor beta chains originate from one sample sequenced in a study of T cell changes during pregnancy in multiple sclerosis. Here immunoSEQ multiplex PCR was the method, and the copy in TCRdb shows in-frame clones only, minus some. Of around 66,000 clones in the sample, 90% to 95% are singletons; the top ten hold about 2.2%. Sequenced here: peripheral blood, sampled in the third trimester of pregnancy. These receptors originate from a female donor in good health, enrolled as a control in a pregnancy study.

V gene TRBV15 combines with J gene TRBJ1-4; D call uncertain. The germline CDR1 and CDR2 sequences are LNHNV and YYDKDF (reference sequence). Trimming took 3 bases from V and 2 from J, leaving 13 bases between them. The CDR3 totals 16 residues. CDR3 amino acids: CATSRAPGRTNEKLFF. As DNA, the CDR3 is TGTGCCACCAGCAGGGCCCCGGGTCGGACTAATGAAAAACTGTTTTTT.

The chain has TRBV18 and TRBJ2-3; D is unclear. The ends were cut back, 3 bases at V and 0 bases at J, with 16 bases in the middle. Per the germline V gene, CDR1 is KGHSH and CDR2 is LQKENI. This CDR3 has 17 amino acids. CDR3: CASSPMYGGPSTDTQYF. CDR3 sequence (DNA): TGTGCCAGCTCACCGATGTATGGCGGCCCTAGCACAGATACGCAGTATTTT.

The chain uses TRBV10-2 and TRBJ2-7; D gene unclear. The CDR3 loop spans 14 amino acids. Germline V lookup: CDR1 WSHSY, CDR2 SAAADI. V was trimmed by 6 bases and J by 2 bases, leaving 14 bases between them. In DNA, the CDR3 is TGCGCCAGCAGAGACACTTCCCTTCCCTACGAGCAGTACTTC. Its translation is CASRDTSLPYEQYF.

V is TRBV6-1 and J is TRBJ2-1; 7 nucleotides align to TRBD1. Germline V lookup: CDR1 MNHNS, CDR2 SASEGT. With 6 bases clipped from V and 2 bases from J, the junction kept 7 bases outside the gene matches. The CDR3 consists of 15 residues. CDR3 loop: CASSRTGEPYNEQFF. The DNA for the CDR3 is TGTGCCAGCAGCAGGACAGGAGAACCCTACAATGAGCAGTTCTTC.